This T cell receptor beta chain was recovered during a study of T-cell reconstitution after alpha-beta-depleted transplantation in children. CDR1 and CDR2 from the germline V gene are SQVTM and ANQGSEA. This CDR3 has 13 residues. V shed 3 bases and J shed 5 bases, with 11 bases lying between them. Unique molecular identifiers featured in how the TCRbeta library was prepared. TCRdb analysed the PCR reads with MiXCR anew, one entry per CDR3 protein. This table has a few hundred thousand distinct CDR3 sequences, about 20% appearing once. This clonotype was observed many times. V and J are TRBV29-1 and TRBJ2-1, with D tentatively TRBD2 (7 bases). The TCR sequence derives from a human donor who donated a stem cell graft to a child with acute myeloid leukemia. Sequenced material: PBMCs from the stem cell graft donor, taken from the stem cell graft. The CDR3 loop reads CSVDGGADNEQFF. CDR3 nucleotides: TGCAGCGTTGATGGGGGGGCAGACAATGAGCAGTTCTTC.